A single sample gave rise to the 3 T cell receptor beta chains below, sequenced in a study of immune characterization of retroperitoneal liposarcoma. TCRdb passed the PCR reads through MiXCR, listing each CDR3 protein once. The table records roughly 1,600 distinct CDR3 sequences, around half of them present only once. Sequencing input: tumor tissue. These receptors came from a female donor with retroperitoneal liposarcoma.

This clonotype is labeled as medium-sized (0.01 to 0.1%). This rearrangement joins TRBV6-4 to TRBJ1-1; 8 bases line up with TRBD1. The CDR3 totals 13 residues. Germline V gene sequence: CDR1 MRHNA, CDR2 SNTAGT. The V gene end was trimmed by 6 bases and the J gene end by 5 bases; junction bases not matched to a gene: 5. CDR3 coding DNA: TGTGCCAGCAGCACAACAGGGGGGACTGAAGCTTTCTTT. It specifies CASSTTGGTEAFF.

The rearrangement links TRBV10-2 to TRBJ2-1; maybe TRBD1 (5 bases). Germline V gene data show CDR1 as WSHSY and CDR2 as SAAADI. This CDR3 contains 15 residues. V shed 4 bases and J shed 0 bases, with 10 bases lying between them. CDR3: CASSGLDSSYNEQFF. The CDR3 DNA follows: TGCGCCAGCAGTGGTCTTGACAGCTCCTACAATGAGCAGTTCTTC.

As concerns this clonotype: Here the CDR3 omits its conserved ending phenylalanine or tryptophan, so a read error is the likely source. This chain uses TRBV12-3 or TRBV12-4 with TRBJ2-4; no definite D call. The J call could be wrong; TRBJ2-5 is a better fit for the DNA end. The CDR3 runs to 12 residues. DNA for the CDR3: TGTGCCAGCAGTTTCGGCCGAGAGACCCAGTACCTC. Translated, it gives CASSFGRETQYL.